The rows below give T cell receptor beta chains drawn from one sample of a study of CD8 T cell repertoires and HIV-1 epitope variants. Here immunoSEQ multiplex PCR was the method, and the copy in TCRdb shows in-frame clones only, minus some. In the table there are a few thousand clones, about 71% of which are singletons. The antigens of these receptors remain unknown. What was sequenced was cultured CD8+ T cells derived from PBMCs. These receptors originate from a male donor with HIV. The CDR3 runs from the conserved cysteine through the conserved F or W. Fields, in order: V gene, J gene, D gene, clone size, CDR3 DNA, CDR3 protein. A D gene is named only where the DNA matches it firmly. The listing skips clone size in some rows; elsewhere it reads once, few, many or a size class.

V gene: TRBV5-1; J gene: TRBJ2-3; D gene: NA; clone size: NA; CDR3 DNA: TGCGCCAGCAGCTTAGTGGCGGGCGGCACAGATACGCAGTATTTT; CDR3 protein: CASSLVAGGTDTQYF
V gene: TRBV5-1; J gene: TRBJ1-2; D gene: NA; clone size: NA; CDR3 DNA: TGCGCCAGCAGCTTGACCTCGTCCGGACGCCCCTGGGGCTACACCTTC; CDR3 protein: CASSLTSSGRPWGYTF
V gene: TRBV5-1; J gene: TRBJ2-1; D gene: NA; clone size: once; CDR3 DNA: TGCGCCAGCAGCTTGGACTCCTACAATGAGCAGTTCTTC; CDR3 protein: CASSLDSYNEQFF
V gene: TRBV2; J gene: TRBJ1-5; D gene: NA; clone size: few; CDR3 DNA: TGTGCCAGCAGTGAGGGGGCAGGGGTGGGCAATCAGCCCCAGCATTTT; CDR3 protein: CASSEGAGVGNQPQHF
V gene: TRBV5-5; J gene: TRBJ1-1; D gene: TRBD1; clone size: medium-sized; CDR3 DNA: TGTGCCAGCAGTCGGACAGGGGACACTGAAGCTTTCTTT; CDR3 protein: CASSRTGDTEAFF
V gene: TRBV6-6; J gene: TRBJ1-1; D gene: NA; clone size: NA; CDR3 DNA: TGTGCCAGCAGTCCAAGACAGGCTGGTGAAGCTTTCTTT; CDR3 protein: CASSPRQAGEAFF
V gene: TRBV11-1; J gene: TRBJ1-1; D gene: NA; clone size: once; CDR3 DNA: TGTGCCAGCAGCCCCCGGGGGATGGGGGCATCGAGAACTGAAGCTTTCTTT; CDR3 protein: CASSPRGMGASRTEAFF
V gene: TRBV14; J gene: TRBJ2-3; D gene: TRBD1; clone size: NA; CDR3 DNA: TGTGCCAGCAGCCCCCGGGACAGAGGCTACACAGATACGCAGTATTTT; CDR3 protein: CASSPRDRGYTDTQYF
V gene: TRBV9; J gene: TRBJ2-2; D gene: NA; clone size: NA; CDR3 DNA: TGTGCCAGCAGCGAATTGGGCGGGGAGCTGTTTTTT; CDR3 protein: CASSELGGELFF
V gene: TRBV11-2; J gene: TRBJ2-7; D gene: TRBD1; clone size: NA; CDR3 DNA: TGTGCCAGCAGCTTCACGGGACAGGGAGCCTACGAGCAGTACTTC; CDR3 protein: CASSFTGQGAYEQYF
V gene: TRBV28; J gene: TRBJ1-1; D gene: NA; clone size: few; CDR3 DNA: TGTGCCAGCAGCAGGGACGGGAACACTGAAGCTTTCTTT; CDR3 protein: CASSRDGNTEAFF
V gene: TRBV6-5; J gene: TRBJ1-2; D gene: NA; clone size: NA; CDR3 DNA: TGTGCCACCTCCCCGGACGGTCTAGCTAACTATGGCTACACCTTC; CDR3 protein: CATSPDGLANYGYTF
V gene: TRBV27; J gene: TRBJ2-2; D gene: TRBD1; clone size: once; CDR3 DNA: TGTGCCAGCAGCCTGGACAGGGGGCCGGGCGGGGAGCTGTTTTTT; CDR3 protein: CASSLDRGPGGELFF
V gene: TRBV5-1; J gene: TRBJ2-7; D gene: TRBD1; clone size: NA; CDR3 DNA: TGCGCCAGCAGCCCAGGACAGGGGGCGTACGAGCAGTACTTC; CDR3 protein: CASSPGQGAYEQYF
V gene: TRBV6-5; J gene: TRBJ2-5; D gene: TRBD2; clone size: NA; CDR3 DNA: TGTGCCAGCACCACAGGGACTAGCGGGGGAGAGACCCAGTACTTC; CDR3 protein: CASTTGTSGGETQYF
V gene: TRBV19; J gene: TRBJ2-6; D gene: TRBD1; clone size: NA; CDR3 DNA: TGTGCCAGTAGTTGGGACAGGTCCGTGGGGGCCAACGTCCTGACTTTC; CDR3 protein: CASSWDRSVGANVLTF
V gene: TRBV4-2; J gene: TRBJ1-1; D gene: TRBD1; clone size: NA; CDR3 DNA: TGTGCCAGCAGCCAAGATCATCAGACAGGGAGGAACACTGAAGCTTTCTTT; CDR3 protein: CASSQDHQTGRNTEAFF
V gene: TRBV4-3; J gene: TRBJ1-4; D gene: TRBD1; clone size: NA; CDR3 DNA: TGCGCCAGCAGCCAGGCAGGGGGCGCCGAGGAAAAACTGTTTTTT; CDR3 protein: CASSQAGGAEEKLFF
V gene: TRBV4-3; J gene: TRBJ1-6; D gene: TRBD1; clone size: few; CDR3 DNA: TGCGCCAGCAGCCAAGTGGTAGGGGGCAATTCACCCCTCCACTTT; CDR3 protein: CASSQVVGGNSPLHF
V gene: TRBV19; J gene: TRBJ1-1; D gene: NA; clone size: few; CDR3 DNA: TGTGCCAGTAGTATAGTGCTGGACACTGAAGCTTTCTTT; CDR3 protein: CASSIVLDTEAFF
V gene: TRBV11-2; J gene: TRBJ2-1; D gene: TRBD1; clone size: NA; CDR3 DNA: TGTGCCAGCAGCTTGACAGGGGGTTACAATGAGCAGTTCTTC; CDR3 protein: CASSLTGGYNEQFF
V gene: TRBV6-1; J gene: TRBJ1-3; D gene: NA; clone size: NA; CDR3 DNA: TGTGCCAGCTATGACGACACAACCTCTGGAAACACCATATATTTT; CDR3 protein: CASYDDTTSGNTIYF
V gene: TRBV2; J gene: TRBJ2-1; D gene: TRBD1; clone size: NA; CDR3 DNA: TGTGCCAGCGGGCAGGGGGCGCATAATGAGCAGTTCTTC; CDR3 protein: CASGQGAHNEQFF
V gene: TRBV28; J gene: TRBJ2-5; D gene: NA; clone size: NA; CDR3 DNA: TGTGCCAGCAGTTTCGGAGGGTCCCTAGAGACCCAGTACTTC; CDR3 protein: CASSFGGSLETQYF
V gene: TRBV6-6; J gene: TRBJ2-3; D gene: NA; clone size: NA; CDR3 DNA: TGTGCCAGCAGTTACGCTCCAGACACAGATACGCAGTATTTT; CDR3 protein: CASSYAPDTDTQYF
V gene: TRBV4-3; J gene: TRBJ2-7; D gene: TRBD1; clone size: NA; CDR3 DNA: TGCGCCAGCAGCCCAAAAGGACAGGGGGACGAGCAGTACTTC; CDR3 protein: CASSPKGQGDEQYF
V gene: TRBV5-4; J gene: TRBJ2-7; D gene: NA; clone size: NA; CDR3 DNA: TGTGCCAGCAGCTTGAGGGGATACGAGCAGTACTTC; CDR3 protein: CASSLRGYEQYF
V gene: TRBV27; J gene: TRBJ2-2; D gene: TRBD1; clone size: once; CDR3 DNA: TGTGCCAGCAGTTCAACAACAACGAGTACAGGGGCGGTGGGGGAGCTGTTTTTT; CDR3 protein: CASSSTTTSTGAVGELFF
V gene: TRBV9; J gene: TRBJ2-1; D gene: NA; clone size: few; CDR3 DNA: TGTGCCAGCAGCGTAGAAGCCGGTAGCTCCTACAATGAGCAGTTCTTC; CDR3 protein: CASSVEAGSSYNEQFF
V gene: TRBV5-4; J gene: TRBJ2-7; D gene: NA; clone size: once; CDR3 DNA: TGTGCCAGCAGCGACTCGACAGTTACCTACGAGCAGTACTTC; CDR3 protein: CASSDSTVTYEQYF
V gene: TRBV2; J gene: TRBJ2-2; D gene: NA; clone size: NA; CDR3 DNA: TGTGCCAGCAGTGAAGGCCGACAGGGAGGCTTCCCTAACACCGGGGAGCTGTTTTTT; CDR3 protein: CASSEGRQGGFPNTGELFF
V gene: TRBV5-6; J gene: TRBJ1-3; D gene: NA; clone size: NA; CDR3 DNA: TGTGCCAGCAGCTTGGGAGCCGGGGCAACTGGAAACACCATATATTTT; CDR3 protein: CASSLGAGATGNTIYF
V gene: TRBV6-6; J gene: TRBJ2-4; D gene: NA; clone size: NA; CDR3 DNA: TGTGCCAGCAGTTCCCCCGATAGGGCCAAAAACATTCAGTACTTC; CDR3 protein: CASSSPDRAKNIQYF
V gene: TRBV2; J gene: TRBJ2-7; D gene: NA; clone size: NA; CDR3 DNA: TGTGCCAGCAGAGGGACACCCTATAACGAGCAGTACTTC; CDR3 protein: CASRGTPYNEQYF
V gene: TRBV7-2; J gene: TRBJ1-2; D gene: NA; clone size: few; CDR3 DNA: TGTGCCAGCAGCTTATACCCGGGGCTCTATGGCTACACCTTC; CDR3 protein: CASSLYPGLYGYTF
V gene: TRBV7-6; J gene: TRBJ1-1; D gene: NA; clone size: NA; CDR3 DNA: TGTGCCAGCAGCTTAGATACTGAAGCTTTCTTT; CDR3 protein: CASSLDTEAFF
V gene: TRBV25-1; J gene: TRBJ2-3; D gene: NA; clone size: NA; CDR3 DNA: TGTGCCAGCAGTCCGGTCGGGGATACGCAGTATTTT; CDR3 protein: CASSPVGDTQYF
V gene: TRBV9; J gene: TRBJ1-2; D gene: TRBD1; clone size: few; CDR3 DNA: TGTGCCAGCAACCAGGGGGCTTATGGCTACACCTTC; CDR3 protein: CASNQGAYGYTF
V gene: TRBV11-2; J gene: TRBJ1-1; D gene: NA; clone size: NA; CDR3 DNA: TGTGCCAGCAGCTTAGGAAGGGCTGAAGCTTTCTTT; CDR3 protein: CASSLGRAEAFF
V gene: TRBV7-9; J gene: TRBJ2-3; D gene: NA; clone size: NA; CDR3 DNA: TGTGCCAGCAGCTTATCCCCTAACACAGATACGCAGTATTTT; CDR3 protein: CASSLSPNTDTQYF
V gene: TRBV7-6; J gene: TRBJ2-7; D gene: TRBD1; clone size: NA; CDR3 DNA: TGTGCCAGCAGCTTAGGGGACAGAGGCTACGAGCAGTACTTC; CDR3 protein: CASSLGDRGYEQYF
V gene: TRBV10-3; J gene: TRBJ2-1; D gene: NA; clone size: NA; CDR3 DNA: TGTGCCATCAGTGACCCAACAGGGGAGCAGTTCTTC; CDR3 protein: CAISDPTGEQFF
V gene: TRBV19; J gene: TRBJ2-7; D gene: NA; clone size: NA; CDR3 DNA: TGTGCCAGTAGTATGGGGGACGAGCAGTACTTC; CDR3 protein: CASSMGDEQYF
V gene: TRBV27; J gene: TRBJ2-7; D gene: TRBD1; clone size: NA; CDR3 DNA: TGTGCCAGCAGTGGATCGACAGGGATCGAGCAGTACTTC; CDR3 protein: CASSGSTGIEQYF
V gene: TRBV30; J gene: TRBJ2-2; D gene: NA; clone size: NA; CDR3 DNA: TGTGCCTGGAGTGTACCAAGACAGGTCAGAGACACCGGGGAGCTGTTTTTT; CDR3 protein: CAWSVPRQVRDTGELFF
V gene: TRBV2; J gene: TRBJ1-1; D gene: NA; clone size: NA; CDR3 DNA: TGTGCCAGCAGTGAAGGGGCGAGCAACGGGGAAGCTTTCTTT; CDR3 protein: CASSEGASNGEAFF
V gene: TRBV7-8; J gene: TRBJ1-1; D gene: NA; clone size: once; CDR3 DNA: TGTGCCAGCAGCTTAGACGGGGGGATGGAAGCTTTCTTT; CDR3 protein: CASSLDGGMEAFF
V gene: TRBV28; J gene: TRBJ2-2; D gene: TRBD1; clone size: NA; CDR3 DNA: TGTGCCAGCAGTCTCGGGACAGTTAACACCGGGGAGCTGTTTTTT; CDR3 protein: CASSLGTVNTGELFF
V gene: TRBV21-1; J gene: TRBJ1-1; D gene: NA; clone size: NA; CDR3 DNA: TGTGCCAGCAGCAAAGGGGAAGTAGAGGGGATCTACACTGAAGCTTTCTTT; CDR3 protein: CASSKGEVEGIYTEAFF
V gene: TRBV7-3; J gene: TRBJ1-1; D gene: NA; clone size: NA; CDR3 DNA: TGTGCCAGCAGCTCGGGACGGGGGAACACTGAAGCTTTCTTT; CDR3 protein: CASSSGRGNTEAFF
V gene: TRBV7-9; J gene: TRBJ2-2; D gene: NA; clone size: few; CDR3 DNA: TGTGCCAGCAGCTTAGAGGGCACCGGGGAGCTGTTTTTT; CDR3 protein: CASSLEGTGELFF
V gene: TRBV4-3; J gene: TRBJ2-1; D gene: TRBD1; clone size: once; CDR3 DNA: TGCGCCAGCAGCCAAAGGGGGTCAGGGGGATACAATGAGCAGTTCTTC; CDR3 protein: CASSQRGSGGYNEQFF
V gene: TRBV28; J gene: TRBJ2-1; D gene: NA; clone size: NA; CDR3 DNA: TGTGCCAGCAGTTTAACTAGCTTGTACAATGAGCAGTTCTTC; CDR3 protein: CASSLTSLYNEQFF
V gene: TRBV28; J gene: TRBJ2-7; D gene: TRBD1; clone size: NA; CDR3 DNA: TGTGCCAGCAGTATCCGGACAGGGGACTACGAGCAGTACTTC; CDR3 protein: CASSIRTGDYEQYF
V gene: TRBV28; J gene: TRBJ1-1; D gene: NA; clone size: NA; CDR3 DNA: TGTGCCAGCAGTTTAGGGCAGCAGAACACTGAAGCTTTCTTT; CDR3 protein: CASSLGQQNTEAFF
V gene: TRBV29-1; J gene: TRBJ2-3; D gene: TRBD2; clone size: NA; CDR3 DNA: TGCAGCGTTGATCGGGAGGTTAGCACAGATACGCAGTATTTT; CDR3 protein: CSVDREVSTDTQYF
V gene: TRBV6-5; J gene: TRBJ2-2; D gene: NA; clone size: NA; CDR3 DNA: TGTGCCAGCAGGCCCGACTACCCGAACACCGGGGAGCTGTTTTTT; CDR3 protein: CASRPDYPNTGELFF